The next 14 T cell receptor beta chains were all read from a single sample in a study of regulatory T cells in long-lasting Graves disease. The sample's time point: newly diagnosed GD, antithyroid drugs for less than 3 months. From PBMCs, RNA was extracted and then used to make the TCR library. iRepertoire HTBI primers and Arm-PCR of CDR3 regions built TCR beta libraries. TCRdb re-derived calls from the multiplex PCR reads in MiXCR, one entry per CDR3 protein. The top ten clones hold under 10% of a sample with 450,000 to 600,000 distinct CDR3 sequences, approximately 12% of them seen once. This sample was also put to use in a study of T cells in Graves' hyperthyroidism and ophthalmopathy.

The source material was peripheral blood mononuclear cells (PBMCs), sampled at new diagnosis, from a patient treated with antithyroid drugs. These TCRs come from a man aged 25-40 years with Graves disease.

This clonotype was picked up many times. This chain uses TRBV27 with TRBJ2-7; TRBD2 matches 11 bases. This CDR3 spans 16 amino acids. Germline V lookup: CDR1 MNHEY, CDR2 SMNVEV (reference sequence). Trimming removed 8 bases from V and 4 bases from J; junction bases left unmatched: 13. The CDR3 DNA reads as TGTGCCAGCCAACTAGCGGGAGCTACCGGGCGGTACGAGCAGTACTTC. Translation: CASQLAGATGRYEQYF.

Note on this clonotype: A much larger clone differs by one base, so this may be a read error. The chain combines TRBV28 with TRBJ1-2; D is possibly TRBD1 (6 bases). Germline CDR1 reads MDHEN; CDR2 reads SYDVKM. The CDR3 spans 13 residues. The CDR3 sequence is CAGSLRQAYGYTF. CDR3 in DNA: TGTGCCGGCAGTCTCAGACAGGCCTATGGCTACACCTTC.

This clonotype was recorded at least ten times. In DNA form, the CDR3 reads TGTGCCAGCAAGACAGCGGGTGAAAAACTGTTTTTT. Encoded protein: CASKTAGEKLFF. J is TRBJ1-4 and V is TRBV2, with D tentatively TRBD1 (5 bases). With 7 bases removed from V and 7 bases from J, the gap between germline ends came to 10 bases. Germline V gives CDR1 SNHLY, CDR2 FYNNEI. The CDR3 contains 12 residues.

This clonotype came up many times. This chain links TRBV20-1 with TRBJ2-5; possibly TRBD1 for D (6 bases). Looked up from germline, CDR1 is DFQATT and CDR2 is SNEGSKA (reference sequence). The CDR3 runs to 14 residues. V lost 0 bases and J lost 6, with 14 bases in between. The CDR3 nucleotides read TGCAGTGCTAGAGATCGCGGCAGGGGAAAGACCCAGTACTTC. It is translated as CSARDRGRGKTQYF.

A note on this clonotype: One end of the junction does not line up with germline, which may come from a read error. The chain is built from TRBV7-9 and TRBJ1-1; D might be TRBD1 (5 bases). CDR3 length: 16 amino acids. Germline CDR1 is SEHNR and CDR2 is FQNEAQ (reference sequence). CDR3 coding DNA: TGTGCCAGCAGCCACCGCGCTCGGGGATCGGGGACTGAAGCTTCCTTT. It specifies CASSHRARGSGTEASF.

This clonotype was observed at least ten times. The J gene is TRBJ2-1, the V gene TRBV10-2; D is unclear. V was shortened by 8 bases and J by 9 bases, with 17 bases between the two germline ends. Germline V gene sequence: CDR1 WSHSY, CDR2 SAAADI. CDR3 length: 13 amino acids. CDR3 DNA sequence: TGCGCCAGCGTTGGAAGGCAGTCAAGTGAGCAGTTCTTC. This encodes CASVGRQSSEQFF.

This clonotype was observed at least ten times. The V call is TRBV20-1, the J call TRBJ2-7; 12 bases align to TRBD1. The germline V gene encodes CDR1 DFQATT and CDR2 SNEGSKA (reference sequence). V shed 4 bases, J shed 7 bases, and the junction held 11 bases outside the gene matches. The CDR3 extends over 15 amino acids. CDR3 region: CSAIDPGTGGVEQYF. DNA for the CDR3: TGCAGTGCTATCGACCCCGGGACAGGGGGCGTAGAGCAGTACTTC.

This clonotype was observed a few times. A much larger clone sits a single nucleotide away, making a read error possible. V is TRBV15 and J is TRBJ2-2, with 7 bases aligning to TRBD1. Per the germline V gene, CDR1 is LNHNV and CDR2 is YYDKDF (reference sequence). The CDR3 runs 17 residues. The CDR3 reads CATSRDRGLTNTRELFF. The DNA for the CDR3 is TGTGCCACCAGCAGAGATAGGGGGCTCACGAACACCAGGGAGCTGTTTTTT. Full variable domain (outside the CDR3, taken from reference TRBV15 and TRBJ2-2): DAMVIQNPRYQVTQFGKPVTLSCSQTLNHNVMYWYQQKSSQAPKLLFHYYDKDFNNEADTPDNFQSRRPNTSFCFLDIRSPGLGDTAMYLCATSRDRGLTNTRELFFGEGSRLTVL.

This clonotype was detected ten times or more. J is TRBJ2-3 and V is TRBV6-2 or TRBV6-3, with 10 nucleotides matching TRBD1. The CDR3 runs 14 residues. With 5 bases clipped from V and 5 bases from J, the junction kept 4 bases outside the gene matches. The germline V gene encodes CDR1 MNHEY and CDR2 SVGEGT. This CDR3 reads CASSQTGGEDTQYF. CDR3 DNA sequence: TGTGCCAGCAGTCAGACAGGGGGCGAAGATACGCAGTATTTT.

This clonotype was observed a handful of times. The rearrangement joins TRBV9 to TRBJ2-1; 10 bases map to TRBD2. The CDR3 covers 16 residues. V shed 2 bases, J shed 9 bases, and the junction held 11 bases outside the gene matches. Per germline, CDR1 SGDLS and CDR2 YYNGEE. The CDR3 DNA sequence: TGTGCCAGCAGCGTTGCGGCTAGCGGGAGCTCAAGTGAGCAGTTCTTC. This gives the protein CASSVAASGSSSEQFF.

This clonotype was seen repeatedly, ten times or more. The rearrangement joins TRBV11-2 to TRBJ2-2; D not certain. Looked up from germline, CDR1 is SGHAT and CDR2 is FQNNGV. The CDR3 consists of 16 residues. Trimming removed 3 bases from V and 5 bases from J, with 16 bases in between. CDR3: CASSFVERRSTGELFF. The CDR3 bases are TGTGCCAGCAGCTTCGTCGAGCGCAGGAGTACCGGGGAGCTGTTTTTT.

This clonotype was observed many times. The chain carries TRBV12-3 or TRBV12-4 and TRBJ2-7, with D uncertain. The CDR3 is made up of 13 amino acids. The V end lost 5 bases, the J end lost 2 bases, and 10 bases lay between the germline ends. This CDR3 is CASSTAHTYEQYF. The CDR3 nucleotides read TGTGCCAGCAGTACAGCACACACCTACGAGCAGTACTTC.

The V call is TRBV6-4, the J call TRBJ2-3; 11 nucleotides match TRBD1. V lost 2 bases to trimming and J lost 3 bases; unmatched junction nucleotides: 7. Germline V gene sequence: CDR1 MRHNA, CDR2 SNTAGT. The CDR3 spans 17 residues. The CDR3 is CASSDGTGGSGTDTQYF. CDR3 in DNA: TGTGCCAGCAGTGACGGGACAGGGGGTAGCGGGACAGATACGCAGTATTTT.

V usage is TRBV30 and J usage is TRBJ2-5, with D maybe TRBD1 (6 bases). The CDR3 totals 14 residues. Germline-derived CDR1 and CDR2 are GTSNPN and SVGIG (reference sequence). Trimming pared 3 bases from V and 2 bases from J, leaving 13 bases between. This chain's CDR3 is CAWSRGQKQETQYF. For the CDR3, the DNA is TGTGCCTGGAGCCGAGGACAGAAACAAGAGACCCAGTACTTC.